This TCR beta chain was found in a study of blood T cell repertoires in COVID-19. Germline V lookup: CDR1 GTSNPN, CDR2 SVGIG (reference sequence). The CDR3 is 16 amino acids. V was pared by 5 bases and J by 4 bases, with 13 bases of the junction left unmatched. Profiling relied on immunoSEQ multiplex PCR, and the TCRdb table lists in-frame clones only, not all of them. The data contain 200,000 to 300,000 clones, around nine tenths of them seen just once; the ten biggest clones take up 5.2%. V usage is TRBV30 and J usage is TRBJ2-7; 11 bases agree with TRBD2. The receptor was isolated from a woman aged 60-75 years with COVID-19, enrolled during active disease. Sequencing input: peripheral blood. The CDR3 DNA reads as TGTGCCTGGGGGACGGCCGGGACTAGCGGCCGTTACGAGCAGTACTTC. Translated: CAWGTAGTSGRYEQYF. Supplemented by reference TRBV30 and TRBJ2-7, the full variable domain reads SQTIHQWPATLVQPVGSPLSLECTVEGTSNPNLYWYRQAAGRGLQLLFYSVGIGQISSEVPQNLSASRPQDRQFILSSKKLLLSDSGFYLCAWGTAGTSGRYEQYFGPGTRLTVT.